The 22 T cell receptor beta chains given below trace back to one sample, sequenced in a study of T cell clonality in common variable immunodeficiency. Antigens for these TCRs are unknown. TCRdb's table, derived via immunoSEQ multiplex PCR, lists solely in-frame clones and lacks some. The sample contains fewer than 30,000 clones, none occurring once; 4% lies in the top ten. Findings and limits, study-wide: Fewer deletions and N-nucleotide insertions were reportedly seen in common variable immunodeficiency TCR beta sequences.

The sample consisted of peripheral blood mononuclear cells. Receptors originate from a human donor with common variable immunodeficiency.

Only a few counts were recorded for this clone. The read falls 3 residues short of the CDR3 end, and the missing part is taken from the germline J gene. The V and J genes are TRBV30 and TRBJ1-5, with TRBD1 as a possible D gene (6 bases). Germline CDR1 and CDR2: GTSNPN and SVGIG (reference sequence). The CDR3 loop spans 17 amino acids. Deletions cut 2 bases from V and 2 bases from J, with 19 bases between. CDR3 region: CAWSRRTESWGNQPQHF. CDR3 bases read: TGTGCCTGGAGTCGAAGGACAGAGTCCTGGGGCAATCAGCCC.

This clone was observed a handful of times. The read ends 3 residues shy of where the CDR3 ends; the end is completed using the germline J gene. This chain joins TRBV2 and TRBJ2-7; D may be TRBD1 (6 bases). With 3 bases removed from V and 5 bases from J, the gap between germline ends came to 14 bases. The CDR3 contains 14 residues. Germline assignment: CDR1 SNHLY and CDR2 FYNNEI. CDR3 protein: CASSEEGRGHEQYF. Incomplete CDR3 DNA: TGTGCCAGCAGTGAGGAAGGCAGGGGTCACGAG. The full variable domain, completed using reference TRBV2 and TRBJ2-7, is EPEVTQTPSHQVTQMGQEVILRCVPISNHLYFYWYRQILGQKVEFLVSFYNNEISEKSEIFDDQFSVERPDGSNFTLKIRSTKLEDSAMYFCASSEEGRGHEQYFGPGTRLTVT.

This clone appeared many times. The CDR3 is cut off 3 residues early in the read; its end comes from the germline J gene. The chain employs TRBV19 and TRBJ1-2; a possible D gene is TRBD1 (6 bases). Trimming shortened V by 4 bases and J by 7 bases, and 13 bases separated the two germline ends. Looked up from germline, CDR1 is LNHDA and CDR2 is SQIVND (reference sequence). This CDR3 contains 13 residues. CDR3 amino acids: CASSTRDTGGYTF. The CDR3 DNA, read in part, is TGTGCCAGTAGTACCCGGGACACGGGTGGC.

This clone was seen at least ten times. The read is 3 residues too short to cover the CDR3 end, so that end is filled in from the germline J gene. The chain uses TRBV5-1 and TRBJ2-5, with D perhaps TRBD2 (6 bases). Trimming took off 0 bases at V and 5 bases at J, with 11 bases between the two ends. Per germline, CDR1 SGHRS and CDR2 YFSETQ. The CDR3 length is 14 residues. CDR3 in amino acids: CASSLGGVLETQYF. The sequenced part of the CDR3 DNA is TGCGCCAGCAGCTTGGGGGGGGTTTTGGAGACC.

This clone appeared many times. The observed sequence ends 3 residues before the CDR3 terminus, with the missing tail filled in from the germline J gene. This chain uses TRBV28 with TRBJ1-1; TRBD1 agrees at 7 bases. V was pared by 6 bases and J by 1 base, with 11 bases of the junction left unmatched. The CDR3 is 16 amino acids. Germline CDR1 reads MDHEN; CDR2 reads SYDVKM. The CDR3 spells CASRPRGRAGNTEAFF. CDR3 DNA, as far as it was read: TGTGCCAGCAGACCCAGGGGGAGGGCTGGGAACACTGAA.

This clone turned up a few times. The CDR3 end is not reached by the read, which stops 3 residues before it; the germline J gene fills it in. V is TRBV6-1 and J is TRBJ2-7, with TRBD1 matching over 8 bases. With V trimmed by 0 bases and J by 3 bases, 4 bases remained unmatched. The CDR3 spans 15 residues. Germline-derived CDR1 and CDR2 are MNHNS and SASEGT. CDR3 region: CASSEARDRSYEQYF. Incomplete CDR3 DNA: TGTGCCAGCAGTGAAGCTCGGGACAGGAGCTACGAG.

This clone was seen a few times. CDR3 DNA (partial): TGCAGTTTCCAAGGACAGGCGGCGACC. Translation gives CSFQGQAAT. The whole CDR3 sequence is CSFQGQAATQYF. The chain employs TRBV20-1 and TRBJ2-5, with 7 bases fitting TRBD1. The CDR3 is cut off 3 residues early in the read; its end comes from the germline J gene. J was trimmed by 7 bases and V by 8 bases; bases with no gene match: 10. Germline CDR1 and CDR2: DFQATT and SNEGSKA (reference sequence). This CDR3 is built from 12 residues.

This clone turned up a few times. The CDR3 here is CASSLETGGPYNEQFF. The CDR3 bases that were read are TGCGCCAGCAGCTTGGAAACAGGGGGCCCCTACAATGAG. The rearrangement links TRBV5-1 to TRBJ2-1; 9 nucleotides agree with TRBD1. The CDR3 goes on 3 residues after the read ends, and that part is filled in from the germline J gene. Per germline, CDR1 SGHRS and CDR2 YFSETQ. Trimming took 0 bases from V and 2 from J; bases not matched to a gene: 3. This CDR3 has 16 residues.

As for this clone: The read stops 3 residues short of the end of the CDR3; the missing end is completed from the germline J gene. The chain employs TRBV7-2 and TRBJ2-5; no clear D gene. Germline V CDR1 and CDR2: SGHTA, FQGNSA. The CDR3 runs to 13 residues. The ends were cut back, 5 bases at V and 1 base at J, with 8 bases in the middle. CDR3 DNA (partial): TGTGCCAGCAGCGCAAGCCGCCAAGAGACC. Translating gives CASSASRQET. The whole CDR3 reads CASSASRQETQYF.

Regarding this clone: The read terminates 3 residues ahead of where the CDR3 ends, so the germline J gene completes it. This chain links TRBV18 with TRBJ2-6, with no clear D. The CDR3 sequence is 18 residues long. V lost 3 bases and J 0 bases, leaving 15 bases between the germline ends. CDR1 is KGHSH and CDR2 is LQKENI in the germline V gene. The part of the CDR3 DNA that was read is TGTGCCAGCTCACCGTATTCCGGGTCGGACTCTGGGGCCAACGTC. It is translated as CASSPYSGSDSGANV. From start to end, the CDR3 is CASSPYSGSDSGANVLTF.

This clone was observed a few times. The CDR3 region is CASSLDPGTEAFF. The CDR3 bases that were read are TGTGCCAGCAGCTTAGATCCGGGTACTGAA. The chain is built from TRBV7-8 and TRBJ1-1; D remains unclear. Coverage ceases 3 residues before the CDR3 finishes, and the germline J gene fills in the end. V was shortened by 1 base and J by 5 bases, with 8 bases between the two germline ends. Germline V CDR1 and CDR2: SGHVS, FQNEAQ. CDR3 length: 13 amino acids. Complete variable domain (other parts from reference TRBV7-8 and TRBJ1-1): GAGVSQSPRYKVAKRGQDVALRCDPISGHVSLFWYQQALGQGPEFLTYFQNEAQLDKSGLPSDRFFAERPEGSVSTLKIQRTQQEDSAVYLCASSLDPGTEAFFGQGTRLTVV.

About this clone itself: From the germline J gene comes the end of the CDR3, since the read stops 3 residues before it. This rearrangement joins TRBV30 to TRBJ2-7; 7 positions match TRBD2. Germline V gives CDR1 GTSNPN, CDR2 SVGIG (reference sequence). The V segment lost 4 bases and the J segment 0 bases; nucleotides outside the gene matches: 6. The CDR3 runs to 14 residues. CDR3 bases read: TGTGCCTGGACAAAAGCGGGGAGCTCCTACGAG. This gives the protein CAWTKAGSSYE. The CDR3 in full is CAWTKAGSSYEQYF.

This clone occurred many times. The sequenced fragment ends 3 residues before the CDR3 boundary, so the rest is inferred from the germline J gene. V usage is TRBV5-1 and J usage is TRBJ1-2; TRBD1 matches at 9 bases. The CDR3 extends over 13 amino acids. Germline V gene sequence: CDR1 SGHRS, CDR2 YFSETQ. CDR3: CASSRTGEEGYTF. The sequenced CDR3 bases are TGCGCCAGCAGCAGGACAGGGGAAGAAGGC.

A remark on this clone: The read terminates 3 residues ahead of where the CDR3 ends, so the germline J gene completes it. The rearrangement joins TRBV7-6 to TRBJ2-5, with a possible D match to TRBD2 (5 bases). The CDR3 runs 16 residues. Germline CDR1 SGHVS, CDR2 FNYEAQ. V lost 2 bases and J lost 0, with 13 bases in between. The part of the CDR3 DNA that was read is TGTGCCAGCAGCTTACGGCCAACGGGGAACCAAGAGACC. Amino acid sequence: CASSLRPTGNQET. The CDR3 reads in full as CASSLRPTGNQETQYF.

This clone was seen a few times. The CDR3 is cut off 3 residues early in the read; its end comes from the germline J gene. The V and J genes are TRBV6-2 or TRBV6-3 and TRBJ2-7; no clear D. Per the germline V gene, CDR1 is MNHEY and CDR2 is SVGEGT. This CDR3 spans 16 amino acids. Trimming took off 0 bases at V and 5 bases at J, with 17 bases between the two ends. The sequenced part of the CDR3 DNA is TGTGCCAGCAGTTACTCATGGGTGGCTAGTATGAACGAG. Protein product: CASSYSWVASMNE. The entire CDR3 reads CASSYSWVASMNEQYF.

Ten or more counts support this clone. Partial CDR3 DNA: TGTGCCTGGAAGGGGACTAGCGGGAGTTTCTTTGGCGATGAG. It translates to CAWKGTSGSFFGDE. The CDR3 reads in full as CAWKGTSGSFFGDEQFF. The chain carries TRBV30 and TRBJ2-1; 14 nucleotides line up with TRBD2. The missing CDR3 end, 3 residues past where the read stops, is filled in from the germline J gene. Germline CDR1 GTSNPN, CDR2 SVGIG (reference sequence). Losses at the gene ends were 4 bases for V and 8 bases for J; bases not matched to a gene: 13. The CDR3 runs to 17 residues.

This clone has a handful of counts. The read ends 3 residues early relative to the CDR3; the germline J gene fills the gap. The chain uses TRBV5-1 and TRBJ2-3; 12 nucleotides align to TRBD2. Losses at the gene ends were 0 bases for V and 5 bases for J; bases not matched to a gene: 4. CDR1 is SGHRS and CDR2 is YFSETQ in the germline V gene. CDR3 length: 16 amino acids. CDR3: CASSLGPSGRGDTQYF. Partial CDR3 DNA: TGCGCCAGCAGCTTGGGTCCTAGCGGGAGGGGAGATACG.

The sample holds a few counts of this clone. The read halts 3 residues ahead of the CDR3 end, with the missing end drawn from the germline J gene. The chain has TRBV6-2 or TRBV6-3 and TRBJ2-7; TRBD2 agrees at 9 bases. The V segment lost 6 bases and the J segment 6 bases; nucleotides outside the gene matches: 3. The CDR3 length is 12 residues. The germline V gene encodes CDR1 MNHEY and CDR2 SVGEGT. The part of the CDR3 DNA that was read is TGTGCCAGCAGCCTACTAGCGGGCGAG. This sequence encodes CASSLLAGE. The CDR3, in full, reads CASSLLAGEQYF.

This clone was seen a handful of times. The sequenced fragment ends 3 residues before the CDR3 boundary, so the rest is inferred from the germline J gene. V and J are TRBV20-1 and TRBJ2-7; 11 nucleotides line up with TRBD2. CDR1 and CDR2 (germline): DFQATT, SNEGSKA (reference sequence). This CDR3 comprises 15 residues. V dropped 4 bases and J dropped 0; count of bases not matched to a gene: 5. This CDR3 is CSATGTSGLSYEQYF. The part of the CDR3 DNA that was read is TGCAGTGCTACCGGGACTAGCGGACTCTCCTACGAG.

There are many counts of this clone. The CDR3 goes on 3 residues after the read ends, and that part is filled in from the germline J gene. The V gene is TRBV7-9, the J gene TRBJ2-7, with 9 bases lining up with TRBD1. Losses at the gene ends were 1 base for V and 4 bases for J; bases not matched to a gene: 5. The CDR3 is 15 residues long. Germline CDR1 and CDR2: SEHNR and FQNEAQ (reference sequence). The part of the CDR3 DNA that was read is TGTGCCAGCAGCTTAGACACAGGGGGCGGGTACGAG. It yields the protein CASSLDTGGGYE. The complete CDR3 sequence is CASSLDTGGGYEQYF.

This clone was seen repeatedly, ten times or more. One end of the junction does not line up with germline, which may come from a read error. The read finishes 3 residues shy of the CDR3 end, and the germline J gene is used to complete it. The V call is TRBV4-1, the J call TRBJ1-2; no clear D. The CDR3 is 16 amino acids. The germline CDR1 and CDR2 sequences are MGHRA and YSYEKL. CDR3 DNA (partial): TGCACCAGCAGCCAAGGGTGGCCAGTGCGGTTGTATGGC. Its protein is CTSSQGWPVRLYG. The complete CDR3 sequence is CTSSQGWPVRLYGYTF.

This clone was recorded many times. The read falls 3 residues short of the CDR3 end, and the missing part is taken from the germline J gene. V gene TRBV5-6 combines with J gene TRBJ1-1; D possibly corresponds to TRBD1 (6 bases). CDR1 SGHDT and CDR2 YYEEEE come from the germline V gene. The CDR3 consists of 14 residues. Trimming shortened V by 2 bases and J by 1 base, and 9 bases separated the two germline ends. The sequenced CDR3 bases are TGTGCCAGCAGCTTCGGGACATCGAACACTGAA. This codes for CASSFGTSNTE. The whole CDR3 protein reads CASSFGTSNTEAFF.